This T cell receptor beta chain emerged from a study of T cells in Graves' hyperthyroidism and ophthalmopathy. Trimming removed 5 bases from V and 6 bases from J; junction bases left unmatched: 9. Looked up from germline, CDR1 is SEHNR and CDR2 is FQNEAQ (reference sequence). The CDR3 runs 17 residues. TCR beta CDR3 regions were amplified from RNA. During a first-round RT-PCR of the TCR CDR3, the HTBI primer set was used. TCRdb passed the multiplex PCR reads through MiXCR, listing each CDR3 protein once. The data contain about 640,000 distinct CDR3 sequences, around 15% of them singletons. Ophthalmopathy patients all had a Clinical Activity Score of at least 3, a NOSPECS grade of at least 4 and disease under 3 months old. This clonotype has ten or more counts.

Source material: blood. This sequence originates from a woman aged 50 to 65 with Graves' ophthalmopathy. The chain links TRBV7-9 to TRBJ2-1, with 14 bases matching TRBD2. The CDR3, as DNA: TGTGCCAGCAGCCACTTGGGACTAGCGGGAGTGGGCAATGAGCAGTTCTTC. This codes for CASSHLGLAGVGNEQFF.